The TCR beta chain under discussion was sequenced for a study of T cells in Graves' hyperthyroidism and ophthalmopathy. This clonotype was counted at least ten times. Antigen unknown. Germline V gives CDR1 SEHNR, CDR2 FQNEAQ (reference sequence). Deletions cut 6 bases from V and 5 bases from J, with 8 bases between. The CDR3 is 12 amino acids. Uncontrolled infections, other autoimmune diseases, pregnancy or lactation led to exclusion of patients. Every diagnosis used clinical symptoms, serum thyroxine and TRAb, thyroid ultrasound and orbital computed tomography. Study conclusions and caveats: Classification by a 13 V-J model distinguished ophthalmopathy from stable hyperthyroidism. Most clonotypes expanded in thyroid above 0.001 were likewise present in blood.

Regions amplified from RNA transcripts were the TCR beta CDR3 regions. First-round RT-PCR of the TCR CDR3 relied on the HTBI primer set. TCRdb ran MiXCR on the multiplex PCR reads and lists one entry per CDR3 protein. The table has about 570,000 distinct CDR3 sequences, around 46% seen once. The chain combines TRBV7-9 with TRBJ1-5; D ambiguous. Sequences were obtained from peripheral blood or thyroid tissue (not recorded which). The source of this sequence is an adult woman with Graves' disease, either hyperthyroidism or ophthalmopathy (not recorded which). CDR3 DNA: TGTGCCAGCAGAGGGAGCGATCAGCCCCAGCATTTT. Translated, it gives CASRGSDQPQHF. Full variable domain (missing parts from reference TRBV7-9 and TRBJ1-5): DTGVSQNPRHKITKRGQNVTFRCDPISEHNRLYWYRQTLGQGPEFLTYFQNEAQLEKSRLLSDRFSAERPKGSFSTLEIQRTEQGDSAMYLCASRGSDQPQHFGDGTRLSIL.